Following are 18 T cell receptor beta chains from one sample sequenced in a study of blood T cell repertoires in COVID-19. Method: immunoSEQ multiplex PCR; TCRdb's copy keeps in-frame clones and lacks some. The table includes 120,000 to 150,000 clones, roughly 76% detected once. Sequencing was carried out using peripheral blood. The receptors were sampled from a human donor with acute or convalescent COVID-19. The donor label of this sample is uncertain.

The chain links TRBV19 to TRBJ1-2; D ambiguous. V was shortened by 1 base and J by 5 bases, with 11 bases between the two germline ends. Germline V gene sequence: CDR1 LNHDA, CDR2 SQIVND (reference sequence). The CDR3 sequence is 14 residues long. CDR3 nucleotide sequence: TGTGCCAGTAGTATAGCCTCGGGTTTTTATGGCTACACCTTC. It yields the protein CASSIASGFYGYTF. The whole variable domain, remainder taken from reference TRBV19 and TRBJ1-2, is DGGITQSPKYLFRKEGQNVTLSCEQNLNHDAMYWYRQDPGQGLRLIYYSQIVNDFQKGDIAEGYSVSREKKESFPLTVTSAQKNPTAFYLCASSIASGFYGYTFGSGTRLTVV.

The chain uses TRBV11-3 and TRBJ2-2; D call uncertain. CDR1 and CDR2 (germline): SGHNT, YENEEA. This CDR3 region has 13 residues. V lost 5 bases and J 6 bases, leaving 10 bases between the germline ends. In DNA, the CDR3 is TGTGCCAGCAGCCTCTCTAGAGCCGGGGAGCTGTTTTTT. Its translation: CASSLSRAGELFF. Variable domain in full (rest from reference TRBV11-3 and TRBJ2-2): EAGVVQSPRYKIIEKKQPVAFWCNPISGHNTLYWYLQNLGQGPELLIRYENEEAVDDSQLPKDRFSAERLKGVDSTLKIQPAELGDSAVYLCASSLSRAGELFFGEGSRLTVL.

V is TRBV6-5 and J is TRBJ1-1; 10 bases fit TRBD1. The germline CDR1 and CDR2 sequences are MNHEY and SVGAGI. Trimming took 2 bases from V and 7 from J; bases not matched to a gene: 4. CDR3 length: 14 residues. CDR3 nucleotides: TGTGCCAGCAGTTACGGGACAGGGGCAGTTGAAGCTTTCTTT. Its protein is CASSYGTGAVEAFF.

This clone was picked up a small number of times. This rearrangement joins TRBV5-6 to TRBJ2-3, with TRBD1 matching over 10 bases. CDR3 length equals 17 residues. The V gene end was trimmed by 3 bases and the J gene end by 2 bases; junction bases not matched to a gene: 9. CDR1 is SGHDT and CDR2 is YYEEEE in the germline V gene. The CDR3 bases are TGTGCCAGCAGCTGGCCGGGACAGGGGTTTTCCACAGATACGCAGTATTTT. The encoded protein is CASSWPGQGFSTDTQYF.

The chain carries TRBV5-1 and TRBJ1-6, with 8 bases lining up with TRBD1. CDR3 size: 14 residues. The germline V gene encodes CDR1 SGHRS and CDR2 YFSETQ. V lost 4 bases to trimming and J lost 7 bases; unmatched junction nucleotides: 4. The CDR3 DNA sequence: TGCGCCAGCAGCGAGGGACAGGTGAATTCACCCCTCCACTTT. This codes for CASSEGQVNSPLHF.

The chain combines TRBV12-3 or TRBV12-4 with TRBJ1-1, with no clear D. The V end was cut by 6 bases, the J end by 10 bases, with 15 bases between. CDR3 length: 12 residues. DNA of the CDR3: TGTGCCAGCAGCTTGCTTGGGCCTGGAGCTTTCTTT. Translating gives CASSLLGPGAFF.

The DNA for the CDR3 is TGTGCCAGCACAAATGGAGGGGGCTCCTTCCCAGCTTTCTTT. It encodes CASTNGGGSFPAFF. The V and J genes are TRBV2 and TRBJ1-1, with TRBD1 identical over 7 bases. There are 14 residues in the CDR3. Germline V lookup: CDR1 SNHLY, CDR2 FYNNEI. The V segment lost 7 bases and the J segment 10 bases; nucleotides outside the gene matches: 15.

This clone was seen just once. This chain connects TRBV6-5 to TRBJ1-6, with D perhaps matching TRBD1 (6 bases). The germline gives CDR1 MNHEY, CDR2 SVGAGI. V lost 6 bases and J 10 bases, leaving 16 bases between the germline ends. This CDR3 is built from 14 residues. CDR3 residues: CASRRDTVRSPLHF. The CDR3, as DNA: TGTGCCAGCAGAAGGGACACAGTGCGATCACCCCTCCACTTT.

The V call is TRBV27, the J call TRBJ2-3; D possibly corresponds to TRBD2 (5 bases). V lost 6 bases, J lost 4 bases, and 20 bases lay in between. The CDR3 totals 16 residues. Germline CDR1 MNHEY, CDR2 SMNVEV (reference sequence). Here the CDR3 DNA reads TGTGCCAGCAGGTCATTGGGCCAAGGAGGTGCAGATACGCAGTATTTT. It codes for CASRSLGQGGADTQYF.

The gene calls are TRBV30 and TRBJ2-3; the D gene is possibly TRBD1 (6 bases). The CDR3 loop spans 16 amino acids. The ends were cut back, 3 bases at V and 2 bases at J, with 18 bases in the middle. CDR1 is GTSNPN and CDR2 is SVGIG in the germline V gene (reference sequence). CDR3 amino acids: CAWRPLLGGPTDTQYF. In nucleotides, the CDR3 is TGTGCCTGGAGACCCCTTCTAGGGGGACCCACAGATACGCAGTATTTT.

The rearrangement uses TRBV6-2 or TRBV6-3 and TRBJ2-5, with a weak D call TRBD2 (7 bases). Germline CDR1 is MNHEY and CDR2 is SVGEGT. This CDR3 has 17 amino acids. V dropped 2 bases and J dropped 4 bases, with 20 bases sitting between them. CDR3 nucleotide sequence: TGTGCCAGCAGTTACCCAAAGGGGGGGCTCGGCCGAGAGACCCAGTACTTC. It yields the protein CASSYPKGGLGRETQYF.

Only one count was recorded for this clone. J is TRBJ1-4 and V is TRBV28; tentatively, D is TRBD1 (6 bases). V was cut by 5 bases and J by 7 bases, with 29 bases left in between. The CDR3 spans 19 residues. Per germline, CDR1 MDHEN and CDR2 SYDVKM. The CDR3 nucleotides read TGTGCCAGCAGTCAAACACAGACAGGCCACTACATGGAAGGTGAAAAACTGTTTTTT. This codes for CASSQTQTGHYMEGEKLFF.

This clone was observed a few times. The rearrangement joins TRBV6-6 to TRBJ1-6; 8 nucleotides agree with TRBD1. Germline lookup yields CDR1 MNHNY and CDR2 SVGAGI (reference sequence). This CDR3 spans 15 amino acids. V lost 5 bases and J lost 6; bases outside the gene matches: 6. The CDR3 sequence is CASSPGTGGNSPLHF. The CDR3 nucleotides are TGTGCCAGCAGTCCCGGAACAGGGGGTAATTCACCCCTCCACTTT.

This clone was counted only a few times. The chain carries TRBV19 and TRBJ2-1; D gene unclear. Trimming pared 1 base from V and 9 bases from J, leaving 10 bases between. CDR1 LNHDA and CDR2 SQIVND come from the germline V gene (reference sequence). The CDR3 is 13 residues long. The CDR3 nucleotides read TGTGCCAGTAGTATAGGGAGAATTTCTGAGCAGTTCTTC. This sequence encodes CASSIGRISEQFF.

The V gene is TRBV15, the J gene TRBJ2-1; D is unresolved. The CDR3 covers 15 residues. V gave up 1 base and J gave up 8 bases, with 15 bases separating them. CDR1 is LNHNV, CDR2 YYDKDF, per germline (reference sequence). The CDR3 loop reads CATSRGGRPEDEQFF. DNA for the CDR3: TGTGCCACCAGCAGAGGAGGAAGACCCGAGGATGAGCAGTTCTTC.

V is TRBV2 and J is TRBJ1-2; no clear D gene. Germline-derived CDR1 and CDR2 are SNHLY and FYNNEI. The V gene lost 8 bases and the J gene lost 3 bases, with 10 bases spanning the gap. The CDR3 is 12 residues long. The CDR3 DNA follows: TGTGCCAGCCCCAGCGGCTACTATGGCTACACCTTC. It codes for CASPSGYYGYTF.

The chain carries TRBV12-3 or TRBV12-4 and TRBJ2-7; D is uncertain. The CDR3 sequence is 13 residues long. Trimming shortened V by 2 bases and J by 4 bases, and 9 bases separated the two germline ends. CDR3 amino acids: CASSLNSFYEQYF. The CDR3 DNA sequence: TGTGCCAGCAGTTTAAACAGTTTTTACGAGCAGTACTTC.

The rearrangement links TRBV9 to TRBJ1-1; D remains ambiguous. The V gene lost 3 bases and the J gene lost 1 base, with 13 bases spanning the gap. Germline V gives CDR1 SGDLS, CDR2 YYNGEE. The CDR3 extends over 15 amino acids. CDR3 sequence: CASSAAHTRNTEAFF. The CDR3 DNA reads as TGTGCCAGCAGCGCCGCCCATACAAGGAACACTGAAGCTTTCTTT.